This T cell receptor beta chain is drawn from a study of T cell responses to AZD1222 COVID-19 vaccine (dated by TCRdb to the early 2020s). Concerning the study at large: A total of approximately 240 trial participants underwent TCR sequencing, of whom about 210 had received two doses of AZD1222 and approximately 25 had received two doses of the MenACWY control vaccine. Enrollment into the trials was organized by age into subgroups of 18-55, 56-69 and 70-plus years, and those subgroups contained roughly 150, 30 and 60 TCR-sequenced participants, respectively.

Summary of the overall study and its limitations: No day 14 peak-response samples were available, so repertoires were characterized only after the peak T cell response. Nearly half of unique spike-specific TCRs reportedly recognized epitopes outside regions mutated in the B.1.351 and B.1.1.7 variants. Participants were mostly white British and included more females than males, and it was suggested by the authors that clonal diversity may have been underestimated. In the small 56-69-year group, the increase in depth fell short of significance, most likely because of low power. A significant rise in spike-specific TCR breadth and depth was observed after two AZD1222 doses relative to day 0 and relative to MenACWY recipients. The whole spike protein was spanned by vaccine-associated CD4 TCRs, and dominant responses were seen in regions 160-218 and 743-854. Only six AZD1222 recipients were SARS-CoV-2 seropositive at baseline, limiting conclusions about previously exposed vaccinees.

The time point label on this specimen signifies: about 28 days (+/-7) after the second vaccine dose. Because spike-specific TCR depth and breadth did not differ between the two schedules, AZD1222 recipients who got a second dose at roughly 4 weeks were pooled with those who got a second dose at roughly 12 weeks. Vaccinee samples were obtained from the UK trials COV001 and COV002, which included a single-blind randomized controlled phase 2/3 trial of AZD1222 (ChAdOx1 nCoV-19) in healthy adults. Trial participant PBMC samples were collected at day 0 and day 28 after the second dose for TCRbeta chain sequencing. The CDR3 regions of human TCRbeta chains were subjected to immunosequencing. The study's own analysis went as follows. Repertoire TCRs were checked for matches against a reference library of SARS-CoV-2-specific TCRs that had been generated using the MIRA antigen-specificity platform. Breadth meant the fraction of unique TCRs that were SARS-CoV-2-associated, whereas depth meant the fraction of total T cells that were SARS-CoV-2-associated. Using the MIRA data, each spike-specific TCR was mapped to the spike region that the TCR reacts to and placed in a CD4 or CD8 class. Log10-transformed breadth and depth values were compared by one-way ANOVA with Sidak's multiple comparisons tests. In TCRdb, the immuneACCESS table is reduced to in-frame sequences with V and J assigned. These tables do not hold every clone; where another copy was compared, an unresolved V gene accounts for under half, and the others remain unexplained. The V and J calls and clone size come from that table; D and trimming were worked out from the DNA. A total of 200,000 or so clones appear in this sample, under 95% of them only once. Jointly, the top ten make up approximately 1% of the sample.

Worth noting for this clone: There is no known antigen for this receptor. Base qualities are missing; no much larger clone stands one base away.

The CDR1 and CDR2 encoded by the germline V gene (reference sequence) are SEHNR and FQNEAQ. The junction shows trimming of 1 base on V and 9 bases on J, and the gene matches do not reach 3 bases of it. The CDR3 holds 14 amino acids from the cysteine to the phenylalanine. The kept DNA is CDR3 alone, 42 bases in frame from the first base. The source was peripheral blood, collected 28 days after the second AZD1222 dose. The rearranged chain carries TRBV7-9 and TRBJ1-5; 10 junctional bases match TRBD1. This TCR was recovered from an adult who received the AZD1222 COVID-19 vaccine. In nucleotide form, the sequence is TGTGCCAGCAGCTTAGGGGACAGGGGCTCGCCCCAGCATTTT. Its translation reads: CASSLGDRGSPQHF.